Following are 32 T cell receptor beta chains from one sample sequenced in a study of cytomegalovirus exposure and HLA in healthy donors. 60 Vbeta and 13 Jbeta primers were used in PCR. Libraries were prepared by immunoSEQ multiplex PCR; TCRdb keeps only in-frame clonotypes and omits some of them. The profile shows 150,000 to 200,000 clones, approximately 80% of them singletons. Specimen: PBMCs. The receptors here all came from a woman aged 18-29 years in good health and CMV-seropositive.

This clone was observed a few times. The chain carries TRBV19 and TRBJ2-2; the match to TRBD2 covers 9 bases. Unmatched junction bases numbered 5, after V lost 7 bases and J lost 2 bases. CDR3 length equals 15 residues. CDR1 LNHDA and CDR2 SQIVND come from the germline V gene (reference sequence). The DNA of the CDR3 is TGTGCCAGTACCACAGCGGGGGGAAACACCGGGGAGCTGTTTTTT. This gives the protein CASTTAGGNTGELFF.

Remarks on this clone: The conserved final phenylalanine or tryptophan is absent from the CDR3, which likely points to a read error. The V and J genes are TRBV6-5 and TRBJ1-6; tentatively, D is TRBD1 (6 bases). The CDR3 is 13 residues long. Germline lookup yields CDR1 MNHEY and CDR2 SVGAGI. V dropped 5 bases and J dropped 6 bases, with 8 bases sitting between them. The DNA of the CDR3 is TGTGCCAGCAGTCAGGACAGTAATTCACCCCTCCACCTT. It codes for CASSQDSNSPLHL.

The gene calls are TRBV6-5 and TRBJ1-1; TRBD1 might be the D (5 bases). The V and J ends lost 1 base and 5 bases respectively, with 14 bases between them. Germline lookup yields CDR1 MNHEY and CDR2 SVGAGI. The CDR3 extends over 15 amino acids. CDR3 protein: CASSYWRGAGTEAFF. In DNA, the CDR3 is TGTGCCAGCAGTTACTGGCGGGGCGCGGGGACTGAAGCTTTCTTT.

This clone occurred once. This chain joins TRBV25-1 and TRBJ1-1; D remains ambiguous. Trimming removed 6 bases from V and 1 base from J, with 6 bases in between. Germline V gene data show CDR1 as MGHDK and CDR2 as SYGVNS. The CDR3 extends over 12 amino acids. The CDR3 here is CASRPGNTEAFF. The CDR3, as DNA: TGTGCCAGCAGGCCCGGGAACACTGAAGCTTTCTTT.

CDR3 in DNA: TGTGCCAGCAGCTTAGCCGGGGCGGGACAGGGCATGAACACCGGGGAGCTGTTTTTT. Protein sequence: CASSLAGAGQGMNTGELFF. This rearrangement joins TRBV7-9 to TRBJ2-2; TRBD1 aligns across 9 bases. With V trimmed by 0 bases and J by 1 base, 9 bases remained unmatched. The CDR3 covers 19 residues. Per germline, CDR1 SEHNR and CDR2 FQNEAQ (reference sequence).

This clone was counted a single time. One end of the junction fails to match germline, which may point to a read error. This chain joins TRBV10-1 and TRBJ2-1; weak D call: TRBD2 (5 bases). There are 11 residues in the CDR3. Germline V gene sequence: CDR1 WNHNN, CDR2 SYGVQD (reference sequence). CDR3 nucleotides: TGCGCCAGCAGTCCCCCCGGGGTGGCAATCTTC. It codes for CASSPPGVAIF.

The chain links TRBV4-2 to TRBJ1-2, with D unresolved. CDR3 length: 15 amino acids. Germline-derived CDR1 and CDR2 are LGHNA and YNFKEQ. The V gene lost 3 bases and the J gene lost 8 bases, with 19 bases spanning the gap. CDR3 region: CASSHEAGTLGGYTF. CDR3 nucleotide sequence: TGTGCCAGCAGCCACGAAGCCGGCACCCTAGGCGGCTACACCTTC.

This sequence joins TRBV27 and TRBJ1-5, with D perhaps matching TRBD1 (6 bases). V dropped 7 bases and J dropped 2 bases, with 24 bases sitting between them. Germline CDR1 and CDR2: MNHEY and SMNVEV (reference sequence). The CDR3 extends over 18 amino acids. The chain's CDR3 is CASIQSPEQGNRNQPQHF. The CDR3 DNA follows: TGTGCCAGCATTCAGAGTCCGGAACAGGGTAATCGCAATCAGCCCCAGCATTTT.

CDR3 DNA sequence: TGCAGCGTTGAAGTCTTCGGCCGACAGGGGGCCTACGAGCAGTACTTC. Its protein is CSVEVFGRQGAYEQYF. The chain recombines TRBV29-1 with TRBJ2-7, with 9 bases aligning to TRBD1. Germline V gives CDR1 SQVTM, CDR2 ANQGSEA. V lost 1 base, J lost 2 bases, and 9 bases stayed unmatched. The CDR3 extends over 16 amino acids.

The chain links TRBV28 to TRBJ1-2; possible D gene TRBD1, 5 bases. Trimming stripped 6 bases from V and 5 bases from J, with 16 bases between. Looked up from germline, CDR1 is MDHEN and CDR2 is SYDVKM. The CDR3 loop spans 14 amino acids. The CDR3 here is CASRGEGEIYGYTF. The CDR3 nucleotides read TGTGCCAGCAGGGGGGAGGGAGAGATTTATGGCTACACCTTC.

The chain recombines TRBV2 with TRBJ2-2, with D perhaps TRBD2 (6 bases). Trimming shortened V by 3 bases and J by 7 bases, and 12 bases separated the two germline ends. Germline assignment: CDR1 SNHLY and CDR2 FYNNEI. The CDR3 runs to 14 residues. In nucleotides, the CDR3 is TGTGCCAGCAGTGAGGGGGGAGCCGGCGGGGAGCTGTTTTTT. Translation: CASSEGGAGGELFF.

The chain joins TRBV5-6 to TRBJ1-2; TRBD1 might be the D (6 bases). V lost 2 bases and J 1 base, leaving 15 bases between the germline ends. This CDR3 has 16 residues. Germline-derived CDR1 and CDR2 are SGHDT and YYEEEE. CDR3 loop: CASSLGRGALNYGYTF. In DNA form, the CDR3 reads TGTGCCAGCAGCTTAGGTCGGGGGGCGCTTAACTATGGCTACACCTTC.

V and J are TRBV29-1 and TRBJ2-7; 8 bases are a match to TRBD1. CDR1 and CDR2 from the germline V gene are SQVTM and ANQGSEA. J gave up 9 bases and V 3 bases, and 7 bases lay outside the gene matches. The CDR3 is 12 residues long. CDR3 loop: CSVDTGGFGQYF. CDR3 nucleotide sequence: TGCAGCGTTGATACAGGGGGTTTTGGGCAGTACTTC.

V and J are TRBV6-1 and TRBJ2-3; D may be TRBD2 (5 bases). Per germline, CDR1 MNHNS and CDR2 SASEGT. Trimming left V 4 bases short and J 3 bases short, with 11 bases between. The CDR3 loop spans 14 amino acids. CDR3 in amino acids: CASSGASLTDTQYF. The CDR3 bases are TGTGCCAGCAGTGGGGCTAGCTTGACAGATACGCAGTATTTT.

The chain links TRBV7-2 to TRBJ2-7; tentative D call: TRBD2 (5 bases). The length of the CDR3 is 14 residues. V was cut by 1 base and J by 1 base, with 8 bases left in between. The germline CDR1 and CDR2 sequences are SGHTA and FQGNSA. In DNA form, the CDR3 reads TGTGCCAGCAGCTTAGTTGGACTTTCCTACGAGCAGTACTTC. Translated: CASSLVGLSYEQYF.

CDR3 in amino acids: CASSVEDRAYYNSPLHF. Written as DNA, the CDR3 is TGTGCCAGCAGCGTAGAGGACAGGGCCTACTATAATTCACCCCTCCACTTT. The chain is built from TRBV9 and TRBJ1-6; 8 nucleotides agree with TRBD1. This CDR3 contains 17 residues. CDR1 SGDLS and CDR2 YYNGEE come from the germline V gene. V was clipped by 0 bases and J by 3 bases; unmatched bases: 5. Full variable domain (outside the CDR3, taken from reference TRBV9 and TRBJ1-6): DSGVTQTPKHLITATGQRVTLRCSPRSGDLSVYWYQQSLDQGLQFLIQYYNGEERAKGNILERFSAQQFPDLHSELNLSSLELGDSALYFCASSVEDRAYYNSPLHFGNGTRLTVT.

The rearrangement links TRBV2 to TRBJ2-1; TRBD2 agrees at 7 bases. V was pared by 5 bases and J by 8 bases, with 24 bases of the junction left unmatched. CDR1 SNHLY and CDR2 FYNNEI come from the germline V gene. There are 19 residues in the CDR3. CDR3 sequence reads: CASSPGAVRNGLGTYEQFF. CDR3 coding DNA: TGTGCCAGCAGTCCGGGTGCAGTTAGAAATGGACTAGGGACTTATGAGCAGTTCTTC. Looking up the rest from reference TRBV2 and TRBJ2-1 gives the full variable domain: EPEVTQTPSHQVTQMGQEVILRCVPISNHLYFYWYRQILGQKVEFLVSFYNNEISEKSEIFDDQFSVERPDGSNFTLKIRSTKLEDSAMYFCASSPGAVRNGLGTYEQFFGPGTRLTVL.

The V call is TRBV30, the J call TRBJ2-7; 8 bases map to TRBD1. Germline-derived CDR1 and CDR2 are GTSNPN and SVGIG (reference sequence). V lost 3 bases, J lost 1 base, and 5 bases stayed unmatched. The length of the CDR3 is 14 residues. The CDR3 loop reads CAWSQGQGSYEQYF. The CDR3 region has the DNA TGTGCCTGGAGCCAAGGACAGGGTTCCTACGAGCAGTACTTC.

CDR3 protein: CASSHRGGLYQETQYF. The CDR3 DNA reads TGTGCCAGCAGTCACCGGGGGGGGCTGTACCAAGAGACCCAGTACTTC. This chain joins TRBV28 and TRBJ2-5; TRBD2 matches 8 bases. The CDR3 extends over 16 amino acids. In germline, CDR1 is MDHEN, CDR2 SYDVKM. J was trimmed by 0 bases and V by 5 bases; bases with no gene match: 8.

V gene TRBV5-1 combines with J gene TRBJ2-5, with 8 bases identical to TRBD2. This CDR3 comprises 15 residues. V trimming: 1 base; J trimming: 9 bases; junction bases outside the gene matches: 11. Germline CDR1 reads SGHRS; CDR2 reads YFSETQ. The CDR3 DNA reads as TGCGCCAGCAGCTTGTGGGCCCCGGCGGGGGGTGCCCAGTACTTC. Translated, it gives CASSLWAPAGGAQYF.

V gene TRBV11-2 combines with J gene TRBJ2-7, with D unclear. Trimming shortened V by 0 bases and J by 3 bases, and 9 bases separated the two germline ends. CDR1 SGHAT and CDR2 FQNNGV come from the germline V gene. The length of the CDR3 is 14 residues. Here the CDR3 DNA reads TGTGCCAGCAGCTTAGATCCCCAGATCTACGAGCAGTACTTC. It codes for CASSLDPQIYEQYF.

This chain's CDR3 is CASSEARPGQLQLGAQHF. The DNA of the CDR3 is TGTGCCAGCAGTGAAGCGAGACCAGGACAGCTGCAGTTAGGGGCCCAGCATTTT. The gene calls are TRBV6-1 and TRBJ1-5; the D gene is possibly TRBD1 (6 bases). V was trimmed by 0 bases and J by 11 bases, leaving 26 bases between them. The CDR3 is 18 amino acids. Germline V CDR1 and CDR2: MNHNS, SASEGT.

The genes are TRBV9 and TRBJ2-2; 7 nucleotides match TRBD2. Per the germline V gene, CDR1 is SGDLS and CDR2 is YYNGEE. V shed 5 bases and J 6 bases; nucleotides not matched to a gene: 7. The CDR3 has 14 residues. CDR3 residues: CASRRGRGPGELFF. CDR3 coding DNA: TGTGCCAGCAGGAGAGGGAGGGGACCCGGGGAGCTGTTTTTT.

The genes are TRBV6-5 and TRBJ2-5, with a weak D call TRBD1 (6 bases). This CDR3 comprises 12 residues. Germline V gene data show CDR1 as MNHEY and CDR2 as SVGAGI. Trimming shortened V by 6 bases and J by 5 bases, and 10 bases separated the two germline ends. The CDR3 nucleotides read TGTGCCAGCAGGACAGGCCGGGAGACCCAGTACTTC. Amino acid sequence: CASRTGRETQYF.

V and J are TRBV9 and TRBJ1-2; 8 bases fit TRBD1. This CDR3 region has 13 residues. Germline V gene data show CDR1 as SGDLS and CDR2 as YYNGEE. J was trimmed by 7 bases and V by 0 bases; bases with no gene match: 2. The CDR3 loop reads CASSVGTGSGYTF. CDR3 bases: TGTGCCAGCAGCGTAGGGACAGGGAGTGGCTACACCTTC.

This clone was observed a single time. The chain has TRBV5-1 and TRBJ2-7; TRBD2 might be the D (5 bases). The CDR3 consists of 14 residues. CDR1 and CDR2 (germline): SGHRS, YFSETQ. V was pared by 3 bases and J by 4 bases, with 14 bases between. The CDR3 nucleotides are TGCGCCAGCAGCTCGGGGAGTAGAGGATACGAGCAGTACTTC. Encoded protein: CASSSGSRGYEQYF.

The CDR3 here is CASSPAGRVSGEAFF. CDR3 sequence (DNA): TGTGCCAGCAGCCCCGCCGGCAGGGTCAGTGGTGAAGCTTTCTTT. The chain links TRBV13 to TRBJ1-1, with a tentative D call TRBD1 (5 bases). Germline V gene lookup returns CDR1 PRHDT and CDR2 FYEKMQ (reference sequence). The CDR3 totals 15 residues. V lost 5 bases and J 7 bases, leaving 20 bases between the germline ends.

V gene TRBV6-5 combines with J gene TRBJ2-1; D possibly corresponds to TRBD1 (6 bases). CDR1 is MNHEY, CDR2 SVGAGI, per germline. Trimming left V 4 bases short and J 4 bases short, with 17 bases between. This CDR3 has 16 amino acids. CDR3 nucleotide sequence: TGTGCCAGCAGTTTAACTCAGGGGCTGGTTTACAATGAGCAGTTCTTC. This encodes CASSLTQGLVYNEQFF.

This chain uses TRBV19 with TRBJ2-5, with 8 bases aligning to TRBD2. The junction had 6 bases not matched to a gene; V was cut back by 3 bases and J by 3 bases. The length of the CDR3 is 15 residues. The germline V gene has CDR1 LNHDA and CDR2 SQIVND (reference sequence). The CDR3 loop is CASSIGGGTEETQYF. The CDR3 DNA sequence: TGTGCCAGTAGTATCGGCGGGGGGACCGAAGAGACCCAGTACTTC.

The chain joins TRBV2 to TRBJ1-1, with no clear D. Germline lookup yields CDR1 SNHLY and CDR2 FYNNEI. The length of the CDR3 is 15 residues. Trimming cost V 0 bases and J 2 bases, with 10 bases left between them. The CDR3 sequence is CASSEAARLNTEAFF. The CDR3 nucleotides read TGTGCCAGCAGTGAAGCAGCCAGGCTAAACACTGAAGCTTTCTTT.

This clone was picked up a small number of times. The V gene is TRBV5-4, the J gene TRBJ1-6; 11 bases align to TRBD1. Losses at the gene ends were 0 bases for V and 9 bases for J; bases not matched to a gene: 5. The CDR3 runs 16 residues. Germline V gives CDR1 SGHNT, CDR2 YYREEE (reference sequence). Here the CDR3 reads CASSLEPGTGGSPLHF. The CDR3, as DNA: TGTGCCAGCAGCTTGGAACCCGGGACAGGGGGTTCACCCCTCCACTTT.

V is TRBV9 and J is TRBJ1-4; possibly TRBD1 for D (6 bases). Germline loops: CDR1 SGDLS, CDR2 YYNGEE. CDR3 length: 15 residues. Trimming pared 4 bases from V and 3 bases from J, leaving 13 bases between. The CDR3 DNA sequence: TGTGCCAGCAGCATAGGAGGGGGATCTAATGAAAAACTGTTTTTT. Its translation: CASSIGGGSNEKLFF. Full variable domain (remainder filled in from reference TRBV9 and TRBJ1-4): DSGVTQTPKHLITATGQRVTLRCSPRSGDLSVYWYQQSLDQGLQFLIQYYNGEERAKGNILERFSAQQFPDLHSELNLSSLELGDSALYFCASSIGGGSNEKLFFGSGTQLSVL.